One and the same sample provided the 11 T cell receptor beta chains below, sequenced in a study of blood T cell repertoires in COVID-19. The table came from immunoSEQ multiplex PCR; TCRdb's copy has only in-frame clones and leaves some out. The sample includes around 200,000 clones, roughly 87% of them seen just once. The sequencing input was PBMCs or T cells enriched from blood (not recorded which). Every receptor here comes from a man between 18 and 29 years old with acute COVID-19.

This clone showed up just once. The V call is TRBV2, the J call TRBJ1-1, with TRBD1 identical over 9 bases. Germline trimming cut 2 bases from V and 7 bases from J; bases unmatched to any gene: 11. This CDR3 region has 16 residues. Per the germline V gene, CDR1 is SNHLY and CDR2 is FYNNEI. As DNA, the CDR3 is TGTGCCAGCAGTGAATGGGGGCCGGGGACAGGGATTGAAGCTTTCTTT. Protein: CASSEWGPGTGIEAFF. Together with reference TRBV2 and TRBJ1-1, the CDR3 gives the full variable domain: EPEVTQTPSHQVTQMGQEVILRCVPISNHLYFYWYRQILGQKVEFLVSFYNNEISEKSEIFDDQFSVERPDGSNFTLKIRSTKLEDSAMYFCASSEWGPGTGIEAFFGQGTRLTVV.

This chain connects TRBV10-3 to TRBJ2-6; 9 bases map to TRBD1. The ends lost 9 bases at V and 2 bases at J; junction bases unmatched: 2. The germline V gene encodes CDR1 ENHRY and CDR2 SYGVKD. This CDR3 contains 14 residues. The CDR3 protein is CAIGTGTGANVLTF. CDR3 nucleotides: TGTGCCATTGGGACAGGGACTGGGGCCAACGTCCTGACTTTC.

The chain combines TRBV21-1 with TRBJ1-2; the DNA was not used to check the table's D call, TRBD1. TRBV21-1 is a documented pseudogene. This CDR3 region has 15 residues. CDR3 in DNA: TGTGCCAGCAGCAAAGTTGGAAGGGGAAAATGTGGCTACACCTTC. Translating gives CASSKVGRGKCGYTF.

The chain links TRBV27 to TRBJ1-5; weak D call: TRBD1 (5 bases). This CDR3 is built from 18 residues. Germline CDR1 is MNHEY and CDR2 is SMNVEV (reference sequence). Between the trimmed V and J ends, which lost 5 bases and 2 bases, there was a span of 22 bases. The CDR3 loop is CASSPGGSVGMGNQPQHF. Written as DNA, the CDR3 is TGTGCCAGCAGTCCCGGGGGGTCGGTTGGAATGGGCAATCAGCCCCAGCATTTT.

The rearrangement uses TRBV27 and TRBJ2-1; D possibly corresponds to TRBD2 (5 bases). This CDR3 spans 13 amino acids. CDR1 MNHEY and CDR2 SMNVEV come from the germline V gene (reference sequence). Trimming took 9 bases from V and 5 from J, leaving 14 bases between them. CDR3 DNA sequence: TGTGCCAGTAACGGGGTGTCCGACAATGAGCAGTTCTTC. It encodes CASNGVSDNEQFF.

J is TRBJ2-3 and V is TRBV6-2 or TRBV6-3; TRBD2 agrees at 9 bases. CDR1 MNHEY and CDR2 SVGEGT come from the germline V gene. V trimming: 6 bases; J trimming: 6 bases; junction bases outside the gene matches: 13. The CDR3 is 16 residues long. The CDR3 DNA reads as TGTGCCAGCAGCCCCCCCTTAGCGGGAGTTGCCGATACGCAGTATTTT. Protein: CASSPPLAGVADTQYF.

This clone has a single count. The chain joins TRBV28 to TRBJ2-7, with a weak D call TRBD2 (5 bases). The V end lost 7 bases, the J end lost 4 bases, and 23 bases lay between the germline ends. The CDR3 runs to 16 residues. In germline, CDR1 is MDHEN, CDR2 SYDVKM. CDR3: CASTPPPLSTGYEQYF. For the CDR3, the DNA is TGTGCCAGCACCCCTCCCCCCTTAAGTACGGGGTACGAGCAGTACTTC.

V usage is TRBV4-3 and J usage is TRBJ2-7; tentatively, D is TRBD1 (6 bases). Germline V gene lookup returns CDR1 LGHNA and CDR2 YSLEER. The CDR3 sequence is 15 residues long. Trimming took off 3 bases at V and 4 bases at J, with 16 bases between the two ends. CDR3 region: CASSQGISGQYEQYF. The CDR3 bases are TGCGCCAGCAGCCAGGGGATTTCCGGACAGTACGAGCAGTACTTC.

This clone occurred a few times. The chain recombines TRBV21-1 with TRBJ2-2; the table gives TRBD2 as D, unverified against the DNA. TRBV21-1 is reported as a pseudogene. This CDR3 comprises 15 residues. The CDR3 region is CASSNLARGTGELFF. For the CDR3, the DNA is TGTGCCAGCAGCAACCTGGCCCGAGGGACCGGGGAGCTGTTTTTT.

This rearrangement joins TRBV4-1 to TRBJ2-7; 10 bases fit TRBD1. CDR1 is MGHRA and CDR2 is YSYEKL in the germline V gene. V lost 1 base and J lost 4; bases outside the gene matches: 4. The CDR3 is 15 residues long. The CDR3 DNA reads TGCGCCAGCAGCCAAGGGGACAGGGGCGGGTACGAGCAGTACTTC. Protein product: CASSQGDRGGYEQYF.

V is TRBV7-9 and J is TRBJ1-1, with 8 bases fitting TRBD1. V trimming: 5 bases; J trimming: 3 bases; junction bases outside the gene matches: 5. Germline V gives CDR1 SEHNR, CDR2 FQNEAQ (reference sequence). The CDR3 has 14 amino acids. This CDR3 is CASSPGQGYTEAFF. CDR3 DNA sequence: TGTGCCAGCAGCCCCGGACAGGGCTACACTGAAGCTTTCTTT.